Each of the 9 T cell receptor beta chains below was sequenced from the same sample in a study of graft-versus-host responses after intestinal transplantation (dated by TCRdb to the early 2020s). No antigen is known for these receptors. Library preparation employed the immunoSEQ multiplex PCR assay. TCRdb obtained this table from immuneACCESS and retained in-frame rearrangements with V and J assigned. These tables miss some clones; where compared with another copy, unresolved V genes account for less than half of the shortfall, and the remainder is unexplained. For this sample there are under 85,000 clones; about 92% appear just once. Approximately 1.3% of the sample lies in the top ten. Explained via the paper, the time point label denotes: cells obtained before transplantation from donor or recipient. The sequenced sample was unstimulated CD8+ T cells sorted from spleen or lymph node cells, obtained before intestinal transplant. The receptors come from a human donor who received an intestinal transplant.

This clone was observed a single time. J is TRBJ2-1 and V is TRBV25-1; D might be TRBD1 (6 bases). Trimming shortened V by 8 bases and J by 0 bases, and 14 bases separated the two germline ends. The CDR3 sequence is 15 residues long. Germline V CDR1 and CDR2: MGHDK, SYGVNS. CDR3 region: CASCPGTPSYNEQFF. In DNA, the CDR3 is TGTGCCAGCTGCCCCGGGACACCCTCCTACAATGAGCAGTTCTTC.

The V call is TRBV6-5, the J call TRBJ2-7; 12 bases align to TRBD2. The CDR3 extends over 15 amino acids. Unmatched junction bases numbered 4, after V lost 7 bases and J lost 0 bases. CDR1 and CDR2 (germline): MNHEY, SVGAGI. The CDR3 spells CASTGLAGSSYEQYF. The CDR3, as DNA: TGTGCCAGCACCGGACTAGCGGGGAGCTCCTACGAGCAGTACTTC.

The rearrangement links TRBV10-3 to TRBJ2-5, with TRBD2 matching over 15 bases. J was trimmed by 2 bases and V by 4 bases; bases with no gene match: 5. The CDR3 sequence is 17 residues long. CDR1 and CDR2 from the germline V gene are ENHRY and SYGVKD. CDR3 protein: CAISGTGLAGGQETQYF. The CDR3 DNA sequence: TGTGCCATCAGTGGAACGGGACTAGCGGGGGGTCAAGAGACCCAGTACTTC.

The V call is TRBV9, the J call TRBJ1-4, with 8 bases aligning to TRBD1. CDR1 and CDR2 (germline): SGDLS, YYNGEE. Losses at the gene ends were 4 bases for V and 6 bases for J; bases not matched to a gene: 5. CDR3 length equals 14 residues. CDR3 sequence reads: CASSSPTGDEKLFF. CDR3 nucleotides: TGTGCCAGCAGCTCACCGACAGGGGATGAAAAACTGTTTTTT. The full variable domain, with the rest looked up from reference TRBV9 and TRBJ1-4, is DSGVTQTPKHLITATGQRVTLRCSPRSGDLSVYWYQQSLDQGLQFLIQYYNGEERAKGNILERFSAQQFPDLHSELNLSSLELGDSALYFCASSSPTGDEKLFFGSGTQLSVL.

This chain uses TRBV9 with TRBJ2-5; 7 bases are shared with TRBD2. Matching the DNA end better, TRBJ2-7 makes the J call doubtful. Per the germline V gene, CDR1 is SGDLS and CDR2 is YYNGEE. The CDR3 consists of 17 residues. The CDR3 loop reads CASTRGDHFWGGSEQYF. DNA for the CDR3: TGTGCCAGCACCCGGGGGGACCACTTCTGGGGGGGAAGCGAGCAGTACTTC.

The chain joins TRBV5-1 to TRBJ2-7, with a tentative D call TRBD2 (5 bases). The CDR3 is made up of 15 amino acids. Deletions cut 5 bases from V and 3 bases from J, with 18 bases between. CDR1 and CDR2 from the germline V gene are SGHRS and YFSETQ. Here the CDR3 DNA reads TGCGCCAGCAGAAGCACTAGTACTACTTTCTACGAGCAGTACTTC. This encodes CASRSTSTTFYEQYF.

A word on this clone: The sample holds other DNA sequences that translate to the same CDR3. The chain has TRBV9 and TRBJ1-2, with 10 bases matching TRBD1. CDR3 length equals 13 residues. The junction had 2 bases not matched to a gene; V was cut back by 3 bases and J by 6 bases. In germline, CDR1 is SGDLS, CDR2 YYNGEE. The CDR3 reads CASSDGTGDGYTF. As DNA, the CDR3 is TGTGCCAGCAGCGACGGGACAGGGGATGGCTACACCTTC.

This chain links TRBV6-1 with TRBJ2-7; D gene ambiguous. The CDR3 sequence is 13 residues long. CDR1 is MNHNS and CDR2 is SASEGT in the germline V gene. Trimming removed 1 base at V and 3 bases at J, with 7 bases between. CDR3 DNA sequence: TGTGCCAGCAGTGAAGGGCAGGACTACGAGCAGTACTTC. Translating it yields CASSEGQDYEQYF.

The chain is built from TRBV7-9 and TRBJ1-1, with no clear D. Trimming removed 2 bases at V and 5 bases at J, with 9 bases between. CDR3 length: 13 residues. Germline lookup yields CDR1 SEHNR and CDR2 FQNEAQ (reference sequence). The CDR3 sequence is CASSLPGGTEAFF. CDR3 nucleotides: TGTGCCAGCAGCTTACCGGGAGGAACTGAAGCTTTCTTT.